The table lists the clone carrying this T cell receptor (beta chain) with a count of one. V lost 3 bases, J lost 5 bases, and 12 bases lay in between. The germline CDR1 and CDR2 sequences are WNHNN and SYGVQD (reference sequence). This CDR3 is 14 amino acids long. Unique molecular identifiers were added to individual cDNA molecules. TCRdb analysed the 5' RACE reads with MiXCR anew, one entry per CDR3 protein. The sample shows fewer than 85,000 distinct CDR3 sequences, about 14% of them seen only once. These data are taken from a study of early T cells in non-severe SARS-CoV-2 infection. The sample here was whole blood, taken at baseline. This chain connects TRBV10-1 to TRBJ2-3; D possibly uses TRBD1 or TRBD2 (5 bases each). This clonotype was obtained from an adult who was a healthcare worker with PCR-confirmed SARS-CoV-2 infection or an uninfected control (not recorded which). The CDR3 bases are TGCGCCAGCAGTGAACGTCGGGGCGTAGATACGCAGTATTTT. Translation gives CASSERRGVDTQYF.